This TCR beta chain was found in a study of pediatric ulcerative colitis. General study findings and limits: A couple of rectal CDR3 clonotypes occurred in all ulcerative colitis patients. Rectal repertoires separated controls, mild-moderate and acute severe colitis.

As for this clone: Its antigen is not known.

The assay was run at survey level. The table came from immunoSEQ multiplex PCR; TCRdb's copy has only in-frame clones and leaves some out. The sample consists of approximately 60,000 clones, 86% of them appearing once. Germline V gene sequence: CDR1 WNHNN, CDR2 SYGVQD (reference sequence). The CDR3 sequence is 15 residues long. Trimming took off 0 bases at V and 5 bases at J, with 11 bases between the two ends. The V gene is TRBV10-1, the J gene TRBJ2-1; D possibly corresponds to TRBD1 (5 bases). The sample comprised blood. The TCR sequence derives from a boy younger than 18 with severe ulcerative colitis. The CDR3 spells CASSESRTTDNEQFF. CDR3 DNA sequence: TGCGCCAGCAGTGAGTCGCGGACAACGGACAATGAGCAGTTCTTC.